This paragraph covers one TCR beta chain sequence. Its antigen is as yet unknown. Using RNA transcripts as the source, TCR beta CDR3 regions were amplified. In the first-round RT-PCR of the TCR CDR3, the HTBI primer set was used. TCRdb recomputed calls from the multiplex PCR reads with MiXCR, one row per CDR3 protein. The sample carries 300,000 to 500,000 distinct CDR3 sequences, 15% recorded once. This record comes from a study of T cells in Graves' hyperthyroidism and ophthalmopathy. The overall study: Peripheral blood was drawn at first diagnosis, prior to all treatment.

Study results and caveats: Appearing also in blood were most of the thyroid clonotypes expanded above 0.001.

The CDR3 spans 15 residues. Trimming shortened V by 3 bases and J by 1 base, and 12 bases separated the two germline ends. Sample: blood. The V and J genes are TRBV12-3 or TRBV12-4 and TRBJ1-2; D gene uncertain. The TCR sequence derives from a woman aged 25 to 39 with Graves' hyperthyroidism. The CDR3 DNA sequence: TGTGCCAGCAGTTTCTTTAGGGCCGTTAACTATGGCTACACCTTC. As protein: CASSFFRAVNYGYTF.